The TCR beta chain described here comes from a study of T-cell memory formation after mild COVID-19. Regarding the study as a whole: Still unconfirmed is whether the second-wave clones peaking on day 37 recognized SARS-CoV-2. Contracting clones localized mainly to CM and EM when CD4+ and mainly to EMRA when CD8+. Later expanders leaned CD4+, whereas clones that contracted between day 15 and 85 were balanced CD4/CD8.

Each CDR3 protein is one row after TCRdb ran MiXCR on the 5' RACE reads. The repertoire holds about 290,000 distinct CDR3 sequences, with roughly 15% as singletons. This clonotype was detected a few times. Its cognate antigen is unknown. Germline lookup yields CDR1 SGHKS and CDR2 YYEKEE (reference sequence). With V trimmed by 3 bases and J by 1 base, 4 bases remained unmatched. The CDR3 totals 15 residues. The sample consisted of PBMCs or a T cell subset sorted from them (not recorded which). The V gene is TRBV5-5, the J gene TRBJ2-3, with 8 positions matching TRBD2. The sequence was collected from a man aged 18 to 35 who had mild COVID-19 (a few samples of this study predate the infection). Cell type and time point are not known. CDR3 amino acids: CASSWFSGGTDTQYF. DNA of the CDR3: TGTGCCAGCAGCTGGTTTAGCGGGGGCACAGATACGCAGTATTTT.